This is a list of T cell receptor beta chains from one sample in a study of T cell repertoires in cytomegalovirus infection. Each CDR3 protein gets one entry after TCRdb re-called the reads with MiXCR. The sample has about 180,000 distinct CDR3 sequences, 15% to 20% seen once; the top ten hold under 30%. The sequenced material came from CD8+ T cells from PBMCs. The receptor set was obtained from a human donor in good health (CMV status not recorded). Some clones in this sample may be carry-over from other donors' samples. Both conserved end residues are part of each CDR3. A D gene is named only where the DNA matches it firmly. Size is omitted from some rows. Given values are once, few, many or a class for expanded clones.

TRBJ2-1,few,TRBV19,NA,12,TGTGCCAGTAGTATCGGGGTCAATGAGCAGTTCTTC,CASSIGVNEQFF
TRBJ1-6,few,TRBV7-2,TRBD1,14,TGTGCCAGCGGATCCGGGACAGGAAATTCACCCCTCCACTTT,CASGSGTGNSPLHF
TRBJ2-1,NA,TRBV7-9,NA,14,TGTGCCAGCAGCCTACTATCCGGGGTCGGGGAGCAGTTCTTC,CASSLLSGVGEQFF
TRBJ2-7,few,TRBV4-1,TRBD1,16,TGCGCCAGCAGCCAAGTTCCGGCAGGGGGATTCTACGAGCAGTACTTC,CASSQVPAGGFYEQYF
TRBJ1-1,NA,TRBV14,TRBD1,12,TGTGCCAGCAGCCGAATCAGGGGGGAAGCTTTCTTT,CASSRIRGEAFF
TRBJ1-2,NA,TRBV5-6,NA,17,TGTGCCAGCAGTCTTCCGGACAGTAGAGGATCTAACTATGGCTACACCTTC,CASSLPDSRGSNYGYTF
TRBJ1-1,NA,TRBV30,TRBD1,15,TGTGCCTGGAGGTTATTCGGGACAGGGAGGACTGAAGCTTTCTTT,CAWRLFGTGRTEAFF
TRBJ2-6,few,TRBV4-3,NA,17,TGCGCCAGCAGCCTAGTTGGGCTCTCCACCGGGGCCAACGTCCTGACTTTC,CASSLVGLSTGANVLTF
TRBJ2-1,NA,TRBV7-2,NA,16,TGTGCCAGCAGCTTTGGTCCCCTACCAGCCTACAATGAGCAGTTCTTC,CASSFGPLPAYNEQFF
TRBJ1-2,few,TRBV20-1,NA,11,TGCAGTGCTAGGGACCCATATGGCTACACCTTC,CSARDPYGYTF
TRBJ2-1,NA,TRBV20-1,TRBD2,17,TGCAGTGCTACAAATATAACGGGACTAGCGGGCAACAATGAGCAGTTCTTC,CSATNITGLAGNNEQFF
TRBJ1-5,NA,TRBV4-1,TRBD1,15,TGCGCCAGCAGCGCAGGGGCAGGGGGTAATCAGCCCCAGCATTTT,CASSAGAGGNQPQHF
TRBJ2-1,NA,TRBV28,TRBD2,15,TGTGCCAGCAGATTAGCGGGATTCAGCTACAATGAGCAGTTCTTC,CASRLAGFSYNEQFF
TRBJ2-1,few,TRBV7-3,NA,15,TGTGCCAGCAGCCTCGACTTGAGCTCCTACAATGAGCAGTTCTTC,CASSLDLSSYNEQFF
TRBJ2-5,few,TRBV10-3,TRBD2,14,TGTGCCATCAGTGGGCCGGGACTAGGAGAGACCCAGTACTTC,CAISGPGLGETQYF
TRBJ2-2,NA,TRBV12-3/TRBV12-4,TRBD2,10,TGTGCCGGGGGGGGCGGGGAGCTGTTTTTT,CAGGGGELFF
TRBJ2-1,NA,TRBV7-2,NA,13,TGTGCCAGCAGCTTAAACAGCTACAATGAGCAGTTCTTC,CASSLNSYNEQFF
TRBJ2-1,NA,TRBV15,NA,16,TGTGCCACCAGCAGTTCCTCGGGCTCGGAGGTCGCTGAGCAGTTCTTC,CATSSSSGSEVAEQFF
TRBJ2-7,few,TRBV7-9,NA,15,TGTGCCAGCAGCTTAGTTCGGGGGGCCCCCTACGAGCAGTACTTC,CASSLVRGAPYEQYF
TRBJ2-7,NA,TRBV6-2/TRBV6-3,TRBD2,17,TGTGCCAGCAGTTACGGGCTAGCGGGGGAACCCTTCTACGAGCAGTACTTC,CASSYGLAGEPFYEQYF
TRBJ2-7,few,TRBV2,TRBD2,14,TGTGCCAGCAGAGACAGACGGGGGGCCTACGAGCAGTACTTC,CASRDRRGAYEQYF
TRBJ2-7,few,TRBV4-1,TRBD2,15,TGCGCCAGCAGCCAATCCACTAGCGGGGCCTACGAGCAGTACTTC,CASSQSTSGAYEQYF
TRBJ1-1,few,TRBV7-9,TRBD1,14,TGTGCCAGCAGCCCAGACAGGGTAGTAACTGAAGCTTTCTTT,CASSPDRVVTEAFF
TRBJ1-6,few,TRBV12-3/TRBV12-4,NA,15,TGTGCCAGCAGTTACGACAACTCCTATAATTCACCCCTCCACTTT,CASSYDNSYNSPLHF
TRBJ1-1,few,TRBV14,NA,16,TGTGCCAGCAGCCAAGATTCCTTTAGACGCGGCAGCAATGCTTTCTTT,CASSQDSFRRGSNAFF
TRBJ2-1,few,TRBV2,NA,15,TGTGCCATCCTAGTCGGGCTAGCCTTCTACAATGAGCAGTTCTTC,CAILVGLAFYNEQFF
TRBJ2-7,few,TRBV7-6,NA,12,TGTGCCAGCACCCCAGGAAGTTACGAGCAGTACTTC,CASTPGSYEQYF
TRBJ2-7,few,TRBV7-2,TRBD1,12,TGTGCCAGCAGTAGACAGGGCTACGAGCAGTACTTC,CASSRQGYEQYF
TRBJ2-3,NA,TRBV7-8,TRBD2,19,TGTGCCAGCAGCTTAGTGGCTAGCGGGGTGCCCCAGAACTCAGATACGCAGTATTTT,CASSLVASGVPQNSDTQYF
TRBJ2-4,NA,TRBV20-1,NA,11,TGCAGTTGCCAATACCTAAACATTCAGTACTTC,CSCQYLNIQYF
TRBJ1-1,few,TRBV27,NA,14,TGTGCCAGCAGTTTTTACAGGGTGAACACTGAAGCTTTCTTT,CASSFYRVNTEAFF
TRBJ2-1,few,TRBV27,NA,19,TGTGCCAGCAGCTTCTATCACCGTCCCAACCTCGTCTCCTACAATGAGCAGTTCTTC,CASSFYHRPNLVSYNEQFF
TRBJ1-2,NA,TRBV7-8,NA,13,TGTGCCAGCAGCTCAGGGATTCTCTATGGCTACACCTTC,CASSSGILYGYTF
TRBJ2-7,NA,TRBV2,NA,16,TGTGCCAGCAGCTCTCCTGAAGGGGATTTTATCTACGAGCAGTACTTC,CASSSPEGDFIYEQYF
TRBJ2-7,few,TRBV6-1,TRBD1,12,TGTGCCAGCGATACAGGGGACTACGAGCAGTACTTC,CASDTGDYEQYF
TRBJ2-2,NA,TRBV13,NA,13,TGTGCCAGCAGCCCAGCGAACACCGGGGAGCTGTTTTTT,CASSPANTGELFF
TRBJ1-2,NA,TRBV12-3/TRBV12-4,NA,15,TGTGCCAGCAGAGGATGGGCAGACAAGGAGTATGGCTACACCTTC,CASRGWADKEYGYTF
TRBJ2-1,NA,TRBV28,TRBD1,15,TGTGCCAGCAGTTTAGGGACCCGACAGGGCGTTGAGCAGTTCTTC,CASSLGTRQGVEQFF
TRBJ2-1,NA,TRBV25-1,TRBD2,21,TGTGCCAGCAGTGAAATCCTGGGGGCTAGCGGGAGCAAAAGCTCCTACAATGAGCAGTTCTTC,CASSEILGASGSKSSYNEQFF
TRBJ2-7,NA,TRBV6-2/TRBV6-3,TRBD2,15,TGTGACAGCAGTAAACGGACTAGCGGGGGCTACGAGCAGTACTTC,CDSSKRTSGGYEQYF
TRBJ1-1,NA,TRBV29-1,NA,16,TGCAGCGTTGAAGATTATAACGGGAAAGTGAACACTGAAGCTTTCTTT,CSVEDYNGKVNTEAFF
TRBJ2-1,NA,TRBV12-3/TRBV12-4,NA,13,TGTGCCAGCAGTTTGGGGACCGCAGGTGAGCAGTTCTTC,CASSLGTAGEQFF
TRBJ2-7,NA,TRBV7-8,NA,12,TGTGCCAGCAGCTTGGGTCAAAGGGAGCAGTACTTC,CASSLGQREQYF
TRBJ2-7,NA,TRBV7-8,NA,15,TGTGCCAGCAGCTTAGACGTGGGGACCAACTACGAGCAGTACTTC,CASSLDVGTNYEQYF
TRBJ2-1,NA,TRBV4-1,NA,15,TGCGCCAGCAGCCAAGGGGCAACGGGGTCAGATGAGCAGTTCTTC,CASSQGATGSDEQFF
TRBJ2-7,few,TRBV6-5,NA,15,TGTGCCAGCAGTATGGGACTGCCGAGCTCCTACGAGCAGTACTTC,CASSMGLPSSYEQYF
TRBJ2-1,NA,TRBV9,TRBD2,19,TGTGCCAGCAGCGTAGGGGCTAGCGGGGGGATTAGCTCCTACAATGAGCAGTTCTTC,CASSVGASGGISSYNEQFF
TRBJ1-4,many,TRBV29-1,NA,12,TGCAGCGTTTCAGGGAGCGGTGAAAAACTGTTTTTT,CSVSGSGEKLFF
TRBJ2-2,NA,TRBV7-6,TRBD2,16,TGTGCCAGCAGCTCTCCGGCGGGGGTGTCCACCGGGGAGCTGTTTTTT,CASSSPAGVSTGELFF
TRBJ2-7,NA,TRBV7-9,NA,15,TGTGCCAGCAGCTTAGTTCAGGGGACGCACTACGAGCAGTACTTC,CASSLVQGTHYEQYF
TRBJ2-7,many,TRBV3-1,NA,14,TGTGCCAGCAGCCAAGAGGGAGTGGCAGGCGAGCAGTACTTC,CASSQEGVAGEQYF
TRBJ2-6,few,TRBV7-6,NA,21,TGTGCCAGCAGCTTATCAGTTAGGTATGGACAAAGAGACTCTGGGGCCAACGGCCTGACTTTC,CASSLSVRYGQRDSGANGLTF
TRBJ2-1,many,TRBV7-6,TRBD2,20,TGTGCCAGCAGTGGCTACACGACTAGCGGGGGGTCATCCTCCTACAATGAGCAGTTCTTC,CASSGYTTSGGSSSYNEQFF
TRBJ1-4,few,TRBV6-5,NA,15,TGTGCCAGCAGATCTACGGCAGGGCTCGGTGAAAAACTGTTTTTT,CASRSTAGLGEKLFF
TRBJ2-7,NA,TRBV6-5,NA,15,TGTGCCAGCAGTACACCGGGACACGGGGACTACGAGCAGTACTTC,CASSTPGHGDYEQYF